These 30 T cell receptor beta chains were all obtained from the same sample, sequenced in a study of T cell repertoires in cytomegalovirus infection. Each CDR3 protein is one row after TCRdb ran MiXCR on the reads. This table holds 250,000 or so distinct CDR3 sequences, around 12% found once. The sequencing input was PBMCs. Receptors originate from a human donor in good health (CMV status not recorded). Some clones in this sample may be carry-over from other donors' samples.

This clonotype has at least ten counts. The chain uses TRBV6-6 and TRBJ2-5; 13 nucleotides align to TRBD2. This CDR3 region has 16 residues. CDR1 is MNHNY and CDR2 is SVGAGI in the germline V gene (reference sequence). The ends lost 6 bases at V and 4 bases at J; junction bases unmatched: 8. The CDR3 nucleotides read TGTGCCAGCAGCCCAACTAGCGGGAGGGGAGGAGAGACCCAGTACTTC. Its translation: CASSPTSGRGGETQYF.

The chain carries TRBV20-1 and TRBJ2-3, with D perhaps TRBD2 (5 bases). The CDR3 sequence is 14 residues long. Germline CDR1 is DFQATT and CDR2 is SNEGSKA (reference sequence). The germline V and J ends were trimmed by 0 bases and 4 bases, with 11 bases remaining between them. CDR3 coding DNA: TGCAGTGCTAGAGATCTACTAGTTGCAGATACGCAGTATTTT. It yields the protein CSARDLLVADTQYF.

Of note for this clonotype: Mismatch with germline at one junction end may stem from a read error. DNA for the CDR3: TGCAGTGCCAGAGAGGGTGGCTATGGCTACACCTTC. This encodes CSAREGGYGYTF. J is TRBJ1-2 and V is TRBV20-1; unclear D gene. The CDR3 loop spans 12 amino acids. Germline CDR1 is DFQATT and CDR2 is SNEGSKA (reference sequence).

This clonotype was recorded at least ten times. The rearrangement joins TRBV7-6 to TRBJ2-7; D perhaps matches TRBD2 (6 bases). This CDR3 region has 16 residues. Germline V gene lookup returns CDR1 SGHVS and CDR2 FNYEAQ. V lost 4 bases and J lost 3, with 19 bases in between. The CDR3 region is CASSSDGGSGFYEQYF. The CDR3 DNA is TGTGCCAGCAGCTCAGATGGGGGGTCGGGCTTCTACGAGCAGTACTTC.

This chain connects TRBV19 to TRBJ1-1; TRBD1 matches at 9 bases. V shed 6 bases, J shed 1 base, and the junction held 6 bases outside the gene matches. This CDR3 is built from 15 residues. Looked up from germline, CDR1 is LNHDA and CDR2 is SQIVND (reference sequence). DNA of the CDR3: TGTGCCAGTAGCCCGATGGACAGGGGGAACACTGAAGCTTTCTTT. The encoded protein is CASSPMDRGNTEAFF. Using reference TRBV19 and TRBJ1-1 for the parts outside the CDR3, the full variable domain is DGGITQSPKYLFRKEGQNVTLSCEQNLNHDAMYWYRQDPGQGLRLIYYSQIVNDFQKGDIAEGYSVSREKKESFPLTVTSAQKNPTAFYLCASSPMDRGNTEAFFGQGTRLTVV.

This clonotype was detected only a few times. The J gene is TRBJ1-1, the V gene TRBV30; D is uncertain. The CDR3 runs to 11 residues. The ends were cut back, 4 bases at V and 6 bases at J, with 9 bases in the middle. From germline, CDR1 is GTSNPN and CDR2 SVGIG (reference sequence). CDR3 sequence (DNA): TGTGCCTGGAACGAGGGTTCTGAAGCTTTCTTT. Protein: CAWNEGSEAFF.

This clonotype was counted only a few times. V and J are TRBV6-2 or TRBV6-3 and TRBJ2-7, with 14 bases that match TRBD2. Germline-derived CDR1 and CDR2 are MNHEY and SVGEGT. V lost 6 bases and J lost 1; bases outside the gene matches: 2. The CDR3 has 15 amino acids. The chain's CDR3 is CASSGLAGGSYEQYF. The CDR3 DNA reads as TGTGCCAGCAGCGGACTAGCGGGAGGTTCCTACGAGCAGTACTTC.

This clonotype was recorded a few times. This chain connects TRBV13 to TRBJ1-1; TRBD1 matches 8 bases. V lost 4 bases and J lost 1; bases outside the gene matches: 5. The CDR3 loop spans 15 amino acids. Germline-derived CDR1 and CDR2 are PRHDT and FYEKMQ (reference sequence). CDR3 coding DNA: TGTGCCAGCAGCTCGTCCGGGACAGGGAACACTGAAGCTTTCTTT. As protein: CASSSSGTGNTEAFF.

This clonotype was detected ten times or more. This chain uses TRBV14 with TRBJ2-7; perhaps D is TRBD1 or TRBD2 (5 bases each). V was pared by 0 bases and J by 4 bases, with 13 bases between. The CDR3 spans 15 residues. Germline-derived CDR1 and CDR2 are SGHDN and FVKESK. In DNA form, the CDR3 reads TGTGCCAGCAGCCAAGATGGGGGTGGACGGTACGAGCAGTACTTC. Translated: CASSQDGGGRYEQYF.

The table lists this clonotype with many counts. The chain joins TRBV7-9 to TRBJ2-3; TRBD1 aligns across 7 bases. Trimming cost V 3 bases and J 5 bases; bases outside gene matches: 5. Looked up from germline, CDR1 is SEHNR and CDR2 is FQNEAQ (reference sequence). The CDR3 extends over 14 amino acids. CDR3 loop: CASSFRQGGDTQYF. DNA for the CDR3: TGTGCCAGCAGCTTTCGACAGGGCGGAGATACGCAGTATTTT.

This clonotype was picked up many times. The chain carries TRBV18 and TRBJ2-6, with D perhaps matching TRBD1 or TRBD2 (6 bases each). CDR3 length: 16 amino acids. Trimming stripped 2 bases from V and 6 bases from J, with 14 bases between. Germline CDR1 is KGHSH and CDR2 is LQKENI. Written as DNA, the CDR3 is TGTGCCAGCTCACCAGCGTTCGGGGGCGAGGCCAACGTCCTGACTTTC. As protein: CASSPAFGGEANVLTF.

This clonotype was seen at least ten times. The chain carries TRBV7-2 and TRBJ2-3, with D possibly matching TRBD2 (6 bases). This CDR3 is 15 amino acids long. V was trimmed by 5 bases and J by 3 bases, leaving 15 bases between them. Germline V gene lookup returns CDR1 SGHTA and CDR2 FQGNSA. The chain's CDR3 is CASSPSEGRTDTQYF. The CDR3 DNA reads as TGTGCCAGCAGCCCTAGCGAGGGGCGGACAGATACGCAGTATTTT.

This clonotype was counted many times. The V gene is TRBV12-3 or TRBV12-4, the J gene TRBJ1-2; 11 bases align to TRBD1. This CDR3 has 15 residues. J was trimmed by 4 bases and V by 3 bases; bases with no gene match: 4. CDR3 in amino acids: CASSLGTGGSYGYTF. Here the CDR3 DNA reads TGTGCCAGCAGTTTGGGGACAGGGGGTAGCTATGGCTACACCTTC.

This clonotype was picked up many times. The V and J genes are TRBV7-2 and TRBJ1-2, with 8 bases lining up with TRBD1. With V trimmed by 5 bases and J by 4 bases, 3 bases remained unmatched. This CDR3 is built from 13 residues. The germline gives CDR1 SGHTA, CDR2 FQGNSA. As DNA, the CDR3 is TGTGCCAGCAGCCTACAGGGGGGCTATGGCTACACCTTC. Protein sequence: CASSLQGGYGYTF.

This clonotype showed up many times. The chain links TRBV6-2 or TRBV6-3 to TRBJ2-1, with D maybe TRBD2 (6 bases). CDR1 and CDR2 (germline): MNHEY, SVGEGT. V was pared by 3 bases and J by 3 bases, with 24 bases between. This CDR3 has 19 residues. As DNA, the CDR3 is TGTGCCAGCAGTTATCTACGCCCTCCTAGCGAGCGATTCTACAATGAGCAGTTCTTC. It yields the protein CASSYLRPPSERFYNEQFF.

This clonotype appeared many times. The CDR3 spells CASGEPQSPLHF. CDR3 bases: TGTGCCAGCGGCGAGCCACAGTCACCCCTCCACTTT. The chain combines TRBV7-9 with TRBJ1-6; no clear D. This CDR3 spans 12 amino acids. Trimming left V 8 bases short and J 10 bases short, with 12 bases between. Per the germline V gene, CDR1 is SEHNR and CDR2 is FQNEAQ (reference sequence).

CDR3 sequence: CSARTGTLNTEAFF. CDR3 DNA: TGCAGTGCTAGAACCGGGACACTTAACACTGAAGCTTTCTTT. The chain is built from TRBV20-1 and TRBJ1-1; TRBD1 is a possible D gene (6 bases). Trimming stripped 2 bases from V and 2 bases from J, with 12 bases between. The CDR3 extends over 14 amino acids. Per the germline V gene, CDR1 is DFQATT and CDR2 is SNEGSKA (reference sequence).

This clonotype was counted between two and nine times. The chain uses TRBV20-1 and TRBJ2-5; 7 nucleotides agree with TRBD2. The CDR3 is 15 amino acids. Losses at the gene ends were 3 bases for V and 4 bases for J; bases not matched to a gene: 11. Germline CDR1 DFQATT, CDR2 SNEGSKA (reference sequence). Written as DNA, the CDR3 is TGCAGTGCTAGCTGGGAACCCGGGGGGAGAGAGACCCAGTACTTC. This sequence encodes CSASWEPGGRETQYF.

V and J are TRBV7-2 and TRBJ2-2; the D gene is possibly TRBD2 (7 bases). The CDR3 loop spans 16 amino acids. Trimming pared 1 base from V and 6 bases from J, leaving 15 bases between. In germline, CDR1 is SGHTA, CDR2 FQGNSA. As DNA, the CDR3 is TGTGCCAGCAGCTTAGGGGGGCTAGGGAGGGCCGGGGAGCTGTTTTTT. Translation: CASSLGGLGRAGELFF.

The CDR3 DNA reads as TGCGCCAGCAGCCAAGGGACTAGCGGGAGGGCCGGGACGCAGTATTTT. Translating it yields CASSQGTSGRAGTQYF. The chain recombines TRBV4-3 with TRBJ2-3; 15 bases map to TRBD2. V lost 1 base to trimming and J lost 9 bases; unmatched junction nucleotides: 5. Germline CDR1 is LGHNA and CDR2 is YSLEER. The CDR3 runs to 16 residues.

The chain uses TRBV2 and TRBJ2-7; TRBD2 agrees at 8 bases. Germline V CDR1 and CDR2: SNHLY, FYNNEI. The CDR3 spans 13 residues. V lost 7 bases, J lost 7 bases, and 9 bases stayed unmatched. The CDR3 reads CASKGNPGGEQYF. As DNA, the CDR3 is TGTGCCAGCAAGGGCAACCCGGGGGGGGAGCAGTACTTC.

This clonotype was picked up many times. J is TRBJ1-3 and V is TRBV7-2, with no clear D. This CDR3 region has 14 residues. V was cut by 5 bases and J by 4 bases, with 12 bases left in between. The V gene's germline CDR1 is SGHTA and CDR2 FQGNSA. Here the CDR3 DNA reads TGTGCCAGCAGCCCGGCTGCGGGAGGAAACACCATATATTTT. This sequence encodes CASSPAAGGNTIYF.

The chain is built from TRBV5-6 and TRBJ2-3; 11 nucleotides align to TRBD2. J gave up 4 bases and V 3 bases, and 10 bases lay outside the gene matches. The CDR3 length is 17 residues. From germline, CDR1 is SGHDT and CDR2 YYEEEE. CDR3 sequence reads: CASSWSSLAGVADTQYF. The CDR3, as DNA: TGTGCCAGCAGCTGGTCTTCACTAGCGGGAGTTGCAGATACGCAGTATTTT.

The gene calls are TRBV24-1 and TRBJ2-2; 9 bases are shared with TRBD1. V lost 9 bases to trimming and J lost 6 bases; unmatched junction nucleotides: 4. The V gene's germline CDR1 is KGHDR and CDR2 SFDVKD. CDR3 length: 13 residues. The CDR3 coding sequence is TGTGCCACCGGAAGACAGGGGGCCGGGGAGCTGTTTTTT. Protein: CATGRQGAGELFF.

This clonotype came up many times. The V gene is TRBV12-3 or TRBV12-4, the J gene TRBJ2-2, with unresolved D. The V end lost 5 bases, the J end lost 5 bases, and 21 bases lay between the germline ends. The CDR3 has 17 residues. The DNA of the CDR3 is TGTGCCAGCAGTCCGCCTCTTAGGAACGTCAGGACCGGGGAGCTGTTTTTT. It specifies CASSPPLRNVRTGELFF.

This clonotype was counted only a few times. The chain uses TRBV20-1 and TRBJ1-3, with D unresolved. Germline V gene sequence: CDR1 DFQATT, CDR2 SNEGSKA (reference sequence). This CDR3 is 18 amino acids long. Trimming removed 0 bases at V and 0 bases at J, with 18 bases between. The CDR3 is CSARDSEASPFSGNTIYF. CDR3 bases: TGCAGTGCTAGAGATTCGGAGGCCAGTCCGTTCTCTGGAAACACCATATATTTT.

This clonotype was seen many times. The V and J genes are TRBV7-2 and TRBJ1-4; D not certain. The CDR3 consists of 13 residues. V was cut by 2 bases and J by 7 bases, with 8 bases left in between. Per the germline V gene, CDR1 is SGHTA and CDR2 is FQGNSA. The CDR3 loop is CASSLYLSEKLFF. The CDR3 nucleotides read TGTGCCAGCAGCTTATATTTGAGTGAAAAACTGTTTTTT.

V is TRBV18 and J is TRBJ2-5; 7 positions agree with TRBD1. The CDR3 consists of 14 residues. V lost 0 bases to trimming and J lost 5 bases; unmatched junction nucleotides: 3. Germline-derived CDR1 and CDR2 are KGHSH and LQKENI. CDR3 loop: CASSPPPRGETQYF. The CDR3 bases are TGTGCCAGCTCACCACCGCCCAGGGGGGAGACCCAGTACTTC.

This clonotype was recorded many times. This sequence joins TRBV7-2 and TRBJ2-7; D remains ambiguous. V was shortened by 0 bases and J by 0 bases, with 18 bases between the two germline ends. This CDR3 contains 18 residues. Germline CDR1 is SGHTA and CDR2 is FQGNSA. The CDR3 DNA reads TGTGCCAGCAGCTTAGCCCTAGGCGGCTATATGGACTCCTACGAGCAGTACTTC. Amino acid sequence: CASSLALGGYMDSYEQYF. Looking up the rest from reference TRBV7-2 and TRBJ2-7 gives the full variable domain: GAGVSQSPSNKVTEKGKDVELRCDPISGHTALYWYRQSLGQGLEFLIYFQGNSAPDKSGLPSDRFSAERTGGSVSTLTIQRTQQEDSAVYLCASSLALGGYMDSYEQYFGPGTRLTVT.

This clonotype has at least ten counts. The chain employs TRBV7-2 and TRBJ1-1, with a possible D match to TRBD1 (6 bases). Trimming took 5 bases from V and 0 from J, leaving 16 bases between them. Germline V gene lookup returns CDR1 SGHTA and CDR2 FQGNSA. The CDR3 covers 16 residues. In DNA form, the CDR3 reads TGTGCCAGCAGCCCCAGATTACAGGGTATGAACACTGAAGCTTTCTTT. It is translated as CASSPRLQGMNTEAFF. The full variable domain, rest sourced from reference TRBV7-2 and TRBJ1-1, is GAGVSQSPSNKVTEKGKDVELRCDPISGHTALYWYRQSLGQGLEFLIYFQGNSAPDKSGLPSDRFSAERTGGSVSTLTIQRTQQEDSAVYLCASSPRLQGMNTEAFFGQGTRLTVV.